A single sample is the source of the 5 T cell receptor beta chains below, sequenced in a study of naive and memory T cell subsets listed by TCRdb under 2017. The full study reports these points: A few larger clonotypes were present in naive repertoires, particularly the CD8 repertoires, and these clonotypes were possibly memory cells re-expressing CD45RA.

The protocol used for the library was UMI-ligation and nested PCR. Reads for this sample came from an Illumina MiSeq. To cover both TRBC1 and TRBC2, the beta constant-region primer consisted of an equimolar mix of two oligonucleotides. The ligated cDNA went through four rounds of PCR with nested alpha and beta constant-region primers together with the SP2 primer. TCRdb reran the public reads through fastp at Q25 and MiXCR, keeping productive beta chains. Rows with a matching CDR3 protein are joined into one entry that keeps the most common DNA and genes. The sample records 150,000 or so distinct CDR3 sequences, roughly 22% of which are singletons. About 0.11% of the sample rests with the top ten. Antigens for these TCRs are unknown. The sample taken for sequencing was naive CD4+ T cells from blood. The cell subset or site label here, explained by the study, means: naive T cells, CD45RA high CD27+. These TCRs come from a human donor in good health.

This clonotype has only a few counts. The chain is built from TRBV28 and TRBJ2-7, with D perhaps matching TRBD2 (5 bases). The V and J ends lost 4 bases and 3 bases respectively, with 16 bases between them. CDR3 length: 15 amino acids. Germline loops: CDR1 MDHEN, CDR2 SYDVKM. The CDR3, as DNA: TGTGCCAGCAGTTATATGGGATCACGGGACTACGAGCAGTACTTC. It is translated as CASSYMGSRDYEQYF.

Only a few counts were recorded for this clonotype. The rearrangement links TRBV18 to TRBJ2-6; D may match TRBD1 or TRBD2 (5 bases each). CDR1 and CDR2 (germline): KGHSH, LQKENI. V lost 4 bases to trimming and J lost 0 bases, with 16 bases between them. The CDR3 length is 18 residues. Here the CDR3 DNA reads TGTGCCAGCTCACTCCAGGGAGCCACCGACTCTGGGGCCAACGTCCTGACTTTC. It specifies CASSLQGATDSGANVLTF. Together with reference TRBV18 and TRBJ2-6, the CDR3 gives the full variable domain: NAGVMQNPRHLVRRRGQEARLRCSPMKGHSHVYWYRQLPEEGLKFMVYLQKENIIDESGMPKERFSAEFPKEGPSILRIQQVVRGDSAAYFCASSLQGATDSGANVLTFGAGSRLTVL.

The CDR3 sequence: CASSSDIAGVLTDTQYF. As DNA, the CDR3 is TGTGCCAGCAGTTCCGATATAGCGGGAGTTTTGACAGATACGCAGTATTTT. This chain uses TRBV12-3 or TRBV12-4 with TRBJ2-3; 9 nucleotides align to TRBD2. CDR3 size: 17 residues. Trimming took 4 bases from V and 3 from J; bases not matched to a gene: 11.

This chain connects TRBV2 to TRBJ2-5; weak D call: TRBD1 (6 bases). Germline values: CDR1 SNHLY, CDR2 FYNNEI. Trimming cost V 11 bases and J 0 bases, with 19 bases left between them. This CDR3 spans 15 amino acids. The CDR3 DNA sequence: TGTGCCTCCCACCATAGGACAGTATACCAAGAGACCCAGTACTTC. Its translation: CASHHRTVYQETQYF. The whole variable domain, remainder taken from reference TRBV2 and TRBJ2-5, is EPEVTQTPSHQVTQMGQEVILRCVPISNHLYFYWYRQILGQKVEFLVSFYNNEISEKSEIFDDQFSVERPDGSNFTLKIRSTKLEDSAMYFCASHHRTVYQETQYFGPGTRLLVL.

Many counts were recorded for this clonotype. This rearrangement joins TRBV24-1 to TRBJ2-1, with TRBD2 matching 12 bases. CDR3 length: 19 residues. CDR1 and CDR2 from the germline V gene are KGHDR and SFDVKD. J gave up 0 bases and V 4 bases, and 9 bases lay outside the gene matches. The CDR3 spells CATSDMGLAGWSSYNEQFF. The CDR3 DNA reads TGTGCCACCAGTGACATGGGACTAGCGGGTTGGAGCTCCTACAATGAGCAGTTCTTC.